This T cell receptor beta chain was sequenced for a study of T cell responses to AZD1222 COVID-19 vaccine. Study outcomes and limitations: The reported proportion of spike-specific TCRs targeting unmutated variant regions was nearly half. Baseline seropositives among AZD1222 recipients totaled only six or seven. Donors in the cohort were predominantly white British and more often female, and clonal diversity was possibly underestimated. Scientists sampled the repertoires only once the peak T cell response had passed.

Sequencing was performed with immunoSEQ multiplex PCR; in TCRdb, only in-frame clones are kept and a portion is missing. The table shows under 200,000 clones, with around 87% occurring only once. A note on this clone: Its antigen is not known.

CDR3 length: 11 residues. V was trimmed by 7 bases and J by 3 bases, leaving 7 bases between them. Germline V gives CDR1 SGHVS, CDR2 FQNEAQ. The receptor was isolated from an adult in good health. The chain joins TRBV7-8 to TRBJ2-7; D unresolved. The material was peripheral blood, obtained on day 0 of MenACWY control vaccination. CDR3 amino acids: CASTLYYEQYF. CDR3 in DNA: TGTGCCAGCACCCTCTACTACGAGCAGTACTTC.